The source of this T cell receptor (beta chain) is a study of beta chain features in type 1 diabetes. Study background: Sorted cells from all samples, numbering about 100,000,000, were examined. Study results and caveats: The VDJ junctions of type 1 diabetes patients carried fewer insertions and more deletions. TCRB CDR3s were moderately but significantly shorter in Type 1 diabetes patients in all four CD4+ subsets.

The CDR3 totals 16 residues. CDR1 is MNHEY and CDR2 is SMNVEV in the germline V gene (reference sequence). V lost 2 bases and J lost 3; bases outside the gene matches: 8. Every isolated RNA sample was fully reverse transcribed, so sequencing captured expressed TCRB transcripts. TCRdb keeps only in-frame clones here, not all; method: immunoSEQ multiplex PCR. The repertoire holds some 250,000 clones, with approximately 15% as singletons. Purity above 95% was achieved in all sorted populations. A remark on this clone: Its antigen is not known.

Material: naive CD4+ T cells from blood. This TCR came from a man between 25 and 39 years old with type 1 diabetes. V is TRBV27 and J is TRBJ1-1, with TRBD1 matching 8 bases. DNA of the CDR3: TGTGCCAGCAGTTTAATATACGGGACAGGAGACACTGAAGCTTTCTTT. It encodes CASSLIYGTGDTEAFF.